This T cell receptor (beta chain) originates from a study of T cells after yellow fever vaccination. Turning to the study itself: Fractions containing few cells were prepared with SMART-Seq v4 Ultra Low Input. Whole-study findings and limits: Overall, a small share of clonotypes was seen in both CD4 and CD8 compartments. Contamination by abundant bulk-population clonotypes could be present in FACS-sorted repertoires.

Notes on this clonotype: Its antigen is undetermined. One junction end disagrees with the germline gene, perhaps due to a read error.

The study made its TCR cDNA through 5'RACE template switching. That step introduced a universal primer site along with UMIs. MiXCR was run by TCRdb on the 5' RACE reads, yielding one entry per CDR3 protein. Of approximately 150,000 distinct CDR3 sequences in the sample, approximately 9.7% were seen once. The CDR3 is made up of 13 amino acids. The source of this sequence is a man aged 18 to 30 who received the YFV17D yellow fever vaccine. Sequencing used CD8+ T cells sorted from PBMCs, obtained 45 days after the yellow fever booster vaccination. The chain uses TRBV12-3 or TRBV12-4 and TRBJ2-3; D is uncertain. CDR3 loop: CASSLVSRDTQYF. The CDR3 nucleotides read TGTGCCAGCAGTTTAGTCAGCAGAGATACGCAGTATTTT.